One and the same sample provided the 26 T cell receptor beta chains below, sequenced in a study of cytomegalovirus exposure and HLA in healthy donors. The study ran its PCR with 60 Vbeta and 13 Jbeta primers. Profiled with immunoSEQ multiplex PCR; TCRdb holds only in-frame clones, not every one. The repertoire holds around 150,000 clones, with about 75% as singletons. The sample taken for sequencing was PBMCs. These receptors all stem from a female donor in good health and CMV-seronegative.

The chain links TRBV6-5 to TRBJ1-5; D is perhaps TRBD1 (5 bases). CDR3 size: 15 residues. V gave up 6 bases and J gave up 2 bases, with 14 bases separating them. Germline values: CDR1 MNHEY, CDR2 SVGAGI. CDR3 residues: CASSTGPRGNQPQHF. The DNA for the CDR3 is TGTGCCAGCAGCACAGGTCCCAGGGGCAATCAGCCCCAGCATTTT.

The chain carries TRBV6-1 and TRBJ1-1; 12 bases line up with TRBD1. The length of the CDR3 is 13 residues. CDR1 MNHNS and CDR2 SASEGT come from the germline V gene. The J segment lost 4 bases and the V segment lost 8 bases, leaving 2 bases of the junction unmatched. For the CDR3, the DNA is TGTGCCAGCTTGGGACAGGGGGCCACTGAAGCTTTCTTT. Protein sequence: CASLGQGATEAFF.

This chain uses TRBV5-1 with TRBJ1-2, with 9 bases identical to TRBD1. Germline V gene sequence: CDR1 SGHRS, CDR2 YFSETQ. V shed 4 bases, J shed 6 bases, and the junction held 10 bases outside the gene matches. The CDR3 is 15 amino acids. The CDR3 loop reads CASSRGQGVQDGYTF. DNA for the CDR3: TGCGCCAGCAGCCGGGGACAGGGAGTTCAGGATGGCTACACCTTC.

This clone was counted once. J is TRBJ2-7 and V is TRBV18, with D maybe TRBD2 (6 bases). V was trimmed by 1 base and J by 6 bases, leaving 7 bases between them. This CDR3 is 12 amino acids long. Germline V gene sequence: CDR1 KGHSH, CDR2 LQKENI. CDR3 residues: CASSPRDSEQYF. The CDR3 nucleotides read TGTGCCAGCTCACCACGGGACTCCGAGCAGTACTTC.

V gene TRBV28 combines with J gene TRBJ2-3, with TRBD1 as a possible D gene (6 bases). The CDR3 is made up of 13 amino acids. The V and J ends lost 5 bases and 2 bases respectively, with 8 bases between them. Germline V gene data show CDR1 as MDHEN and CDR2 as SYDVKM. The CDR3 loop is CASSQGFTDTQYF. CDR3 bases: TGTGCCAGCAGTCAGGGGTTCACAGATACGCAGTATTTT.

The chain uses TRBV4-1 and TRBJ2-2; 10 positions agree with TRBD2. V gave up 4 bases and J gave up 0 bases; unmatched junction bases: 2. The CDR3 sequence is 16 residues long. CDR1 is MGHRA, CDR2 YSYEKL, per germline. The CDR3 region is CASSPGLAANTGELFF. CDR3 DNA: TGCGCCAGCAGCCCTGGACTAGCGGCGAACACCGGGGAGCTGTTTTTT.

This clone was counted between two and nine times. CDR3 sequence (DNA): TGTGCCAGCAGTGTAGTGGGGACAGTTAGCAATCAGCCCCAGCATTTT. Translating it yields CASSVVGTVSNQPQHF. The rearrangement links TRBV27 to TRBJ1-5; 7 nucleotides line up with TRBD1. After removal of 5 bases from V and 0 bases from J, the junction contained 7 bases not matched to a gene. This CDR3 spans 16 amino acids. Germline values: CDR1 MNHEY, CDR2 SMNVEV (reference sequence).

The J gene is TRBJ1-1, the V gene TRBV7-9; possibly TRBD1 for D (5 bases). V was trimmed by 0 bases and J by 4 bases, leaving 9 bases between them. The CDR3 covers 14 residues. CDR1 SEHNR and CDR2 FQNEAQ come from the germline V gene (reference sequence). CDR3 amino acids: CASSLADGGTEAFF. The CDR3 nucleotides read TGTGCCAGCAGCTTAGCTGACGGGGGCACTGAAGCTTTCTTT.

The chain links TRBV2 to TRBJ1-2; D is unclear. Between the trimmed V and J ends, which lost 6 bases and 5 bases, there was a span of 13 bases. The CDR3 runs 13 residues. Germline CDR1 and CDR2: SNHLY and FYNNEI. The CDR3: CASRGLITYGYTF. Written as DNA, the CDR3 is TGTGCCAGCAGAGGACTGATTACTTATGGCTACACCTTC.

This chain uses TRBV19 with TRBJ2-6, with 12 bases aligning to TRBD1. J gave up 0 bases and V 5 bases, and 2 bases lay outside the gene matches. Looked up from germline, CDR1 is LNHDA and CDR2 is SQIVND (reference sequence). The CDR3 loop spans 17 amino acids. The CDR3 here is CASSGTGGTSGANVLTF. CDR3 nucleotides: TGTGCCAGTAGTGGGACAGGGGGCACCTCTGGGGCCAACGTCCTGACTTTC.

This rearrangement joins TRBV1 to TRBJ2-2; TRBD1, the table's D call, was not compared with the DNA. TRBV1 is a pseudogene locus. The CDR3 covers 16 residues. The CDR3 is CTSSQNPGQGIGELFF. The DNA of the CDR3 is TGCACCAGCAGCCAAAACCCGGGACAGGGAATCGGGGAGCTGTTTTTT.

For this clone: An end of the junction differs from the germline gene, which may be a read error. The rearrangement uses TRBV6-5 and TRBJ1-5; the match to TRBD1 covers 7 bases. This CDR3 has 15 amino acids. The germline V gene has CDR1 MNHEY and CDR2 SVGAGI. CDR3 sequence: CAGSRTGYSNQPQHF. The CDR3 region has the DNA TGTGCCGGCAGTCGGACAGGTTATAGCAATCAGCCCCAGCATTTT.

In this sample, this clone turned up once. The genes are TRBV2 and TRBJ1-4; D call uncertain. The CDR3 loop spans 14 amino acids. Germline V gene sequence: CDR1 SNHLY, CDR2 FYNNEI. The V end was cut by 10 bases, the J end by 0 bases, with 12 bases between. The DNA of the CDR3 is TGTGCCACTAAACGTCGAGCAACTAATGAAAAACTGTTTTTT. As protein: CATKRRATNEKLFF.

This clone was seen more than once but under ten times. This rearrangement joins TRBV29-1 to TRBJ2-1; TRBD1 agrees at 7 bases. The CDR3 runs 14 residues. The V gene's germline CDR1 is SQVTM and CDR2 ANQGSEA. The junction had 8 bases not matched to a gene; V was cut back by 7 bases and J by 2 bases. The CDR3 DNA is TGCAGCGCCCATTCCGGGACAGCCTACAATGAGCAGTTCTTC. Residues: CSAHSGTAYNEQFF.

This clone was observed a few times. The rearrangement uses TRBV30 and TRBJ1-5; tentative D call: TRBD1 (6 bases). This CDR3 has 13 residues. Germline V CDR1 and CDR2: GTSNPN, SVGIG (reference sequence). Trimming pared 1 base from V and 5 bases from J, leaving 9 bases between. CDR3 sequence reads: CAWSGQGHQPQHF. The CDR3 DNA reads as TGTGCCTGGAGTGGGCAGGGGCATCAGCCCCAGCATTTT.

This clone was counted once. The rearrangement joins TRBV5-1 to TRBJ1-4, with a tentative D call TRBD1 (5 bases). The V end was cut by 4 bases, the J end by 2 bases, with 12 bases between. Per germline, CDR1 SGHRS and CDR2 YFSETQ. The CDR3 is made up of 15 amino acids. The chain's CDR3 is CASSRGGRTNEKLFF. The CDR3, as DNA: TGCGCCAGCAGCCGGGGGGGACGGACTAATGAAAAACTGTTTTTT.

The CDR3 sequence: CAWSSKVSWTAHNSPLHF. The CDR3 DNA follows: TGTGCCTGGAGTTCAAAGGTTTCTTGGACAGCGCATAATTCACCCCTCCACTTT. The chain links TRBV30 to TRBJ1-6; D possibly corresponds to TRBD1 (6 bases). V was cut by 2 bases and J by 5 bases, with 22 bases left in between. Germline V gene lookup returns CDR1 GTSNPN and CDR2 SVGIG (reference sequence). CDR3 length: 18 residues.

This clone has a handful of counts. The V call is TRBV10-3, the J call TRBJ2-7; D remains ambiguous. The CDR3 loop spans 13 amino acids. Per germline, CDR1 ENHRY and CDR2 SYGVKD. V was pared by 7 bases and J by 0 bases, with 10 bases between. CDR3 protein: CAIKEASSYEQYF. For the CDR3, the DNA is TGTGCCATCAAGGAAGCGTCCTCCTACGAGCAGTACTTC.

This chain connects TRBV19 to TRBJ1-2; 7 positions agree with TRBD1. Germline-derived CDR1 and CDR2 are LNHDA and SQIVND (reference sequence). There are 14 residues in the CDR3. V gave up 5 bases and J gave up 5 bases; unmatched junction bases: 8. CDR3 sequence reads: CASSSGTAAYGYTF. The CDR3 DNA sequence: TGTGCCAGTAGTTCGGGGACAGCGGCATATGGCTACACCTTC.

This CDR3 is CASSAYDNSYEQYF. The CDR3 region has the DNA TGTGCCAGCAGTGCCTACGACAACTCCTACGAGCAGTACTTC. The J gene is TRBJ2-7, the V gene TRBV27; D is undetermined. Trimming pared 5 bases from V and 0 bases from J, leaving 11 bases between. The CDR3 is made up of 14 amino acids. CDR1 MNHEY and CDR2 SMNVEV come from the germline V gene (reference sequence).

This sequence joins TRBV7-2 and TRBJ2-2; the match to TRBD1 covers 8 bases. V was clipped by 6 bases and J by 3 bases; unmatched bases: 9. The CDR3 is 16 amino acids. Germline V gene sequence: CDR1 SGHTA, CDR2 FQGNSA. CDR3 residues: CASRVPGQAYTGELFF. The CDR3 DNA sequence: TGTGCCAGCAGGGTCCCGGGACAGGCATACACCGGGGAGCTGTTTTTT.

The V call is TRBV27, the J call TRBJ1-2; 8 bases are shared with TRBD1. CDR1 is MNHEY, CDR2 SMNVEV, per germline (reference sequence). The J segment lost 0 bases and the V segment lost 5 bases, leaving 11 bases of the junction unmatched. The CDR3 is 17 amino acids. In DNA, the CDR3 is TGTGCCAGCAGTCTACGGACAGGGTGGGGGGCTAACTATGGCTACACCTTC. It is translated as CASSLRTGWGANYGYTF.

This clone was recorded a few times. This chain uses TRBV5-4 with TRBJ2-3, with D perhaps matching TRBD2 (5 bases). Trimming left V 4 bases short and J 11 bases short, with 20 bases between. Germline-derived CDR1 and CDR2 are SGHNT and YYREEE (reference sequence). The length of the CDR3 is 14 residues. The CDR3 loop is CASSTEARPFGQYF. CDR3 DNA: TGTGCCAGCAGCACGGAGGCTCGGCCGTTCGGGCAGTATTTT.

This sequence joins TRBV18 and TRBJ2-5, with 9 nucleotides matching TRBD1. V lost 4 bases and J lost 2; bases outside the gene matches: 8. This CDR3 region has 16 residues. Germline CDR1 and CDR2: KGHSH and LQKENI. The CDR3 sequence: CASSLTGTGSQETQYF. CDR3 nucleotide sequence: TGTGCCAGCTCACTCACCGGGACAGGGTCTCAAGAGACCCAGTACTTC. Full variable domain (outside the CDR3, taken from reference TRBV18 and TRBJ2-5): NAGVMQNPRHLVRRRGQEARLRCSPMKGHSHVYWYRQLPEEGLKFMVYLQKENIIDESGMPKERFSAEFPKEGPSILRIQQVVRGDSAAYFCASSLTGTGSQETQYFGPGTRLLVL.

V gene TRBV5-4 combines with J gene TRBJ2-2; D remains unclear. The V gene lost 0 bases and the J gene lost 4 bases, with 7 bases spanning the gap. The CDR3 runs 14 residues. The V gene's germline CDR1 is SGHNT and CDR2 YYREEE (reference sequence). Here the CDR3 reads CASSLDFGTGELFF. The CDR3 DNA follows: TGTGCCAGCAGCTTGGATTTCGGCACCGGGGAGCTGTTTTTT.

V is TRBV10-2 and J is TRBJ1-1, with D tentatively TRBD1 (6 bases). Germline values: CDR1 WSHSY, CDR2 SAAADI. V lost 3 bases and J lost 4, with 12 bases in between. The CDR3 runs to 14 residues. CDR3 in amino acids: CASSDEDSFTEAFF. The CDR3 DNA reads TGCGCCAGCAGTGACGAGGACAGCTTCACTGAAGCTTTCTTT.